The 26 T cell receptor beta chains presented below share a single source sample, sequenced in a study of molecular identifiers for immune sequencing clone quantification. TCRdb reanalysed the PCR reads using MiXCR and keeps one entry per CDR3 protein. The table lists 250,000 to 400,000 distinct CDR3 sequences, about a fifth of them singletons, with approximately 0.84% in the top ten. The specimen sequenced was naive CD8+ T cells from blood, with Jurkat cell RNA spiked in. The subset was: FACS-sorted CD8+CD4-CCR7+CD45RA+ naive T cells. The receptors come from a human donor in good health. Some libraries in this study had Jurkat cell RNA spiked in.

This clonotype occurred many times. The chain carries TRBV4-1 and TRBJ2-7; 7 bases align to TRBD2. The ends lost 1 base at V and 3 bases at J; junction bases unmatched: 9. Germline-derived CDR1 and CDR2 are MGHRA and YSYEKL. The CDR3 extends over 16 amino acids. The CDR3 DNA sequence: TGCGCCAGCAGCCAAGTGTCCACCGCGGGGGTCTACGAGCAGTACTTC. Translated: CASSQVSTAGVYEQYF.

This clonotype was seen only a few times. The V and J genes are TRBV6-2 or TRBV6-3 and TRBJ2-7; D is uncertain. V was pared by 0 bases and J by 4 bases, with 16 bases between. This CDR3 has 16 amino acids. Germline V gene sequence: CDR1 MNHEY, CDR2 SVGEGT. The chain's CDR3 is CASSYSTQLIGYEQYF. In DNA, the CDR3 is TGTGCCAGCAGTTACTCGACACAGCTCATTGGGTACGAGCAGTACTTC.

A note on this clonotype: A read error may be the cause here, since a much bigger clone is one base away. This chain connects TRBV21-1 to TRBJ2-5; the listed D gene, TRBD2, was not tested against the DNA. TRBV21-1 is marked as a pseudogene. The CDR3 is 20 amino acids. This CDR3 is CASSKVAGETSLPISETQHF. The CDR3 DNA reads TGTGCCAGCAGCAAAGTCGCGGGAGAAACCAGTTTACCCATCAGCGAGACCCAGCACTTC.

Concerning this clonotype itself: Just one base apart from a much larger clone, this may be a read error. The CDR3 region has the DNA TGTGCCTGGAGTCGGGGACAGGGGGCATCCGAGCAGTGCTTC. Its protein is CAWSRGQGASEQCF. The chain uses TRBV30 and TRBJ2-7; 12 bases are a match to TRBD1. CDR1 is GTSNPN and CDR2 is SVGIG in the germline V gene (reference sequence). The CDR3 loop spans 14 amino acids. The full variable domain, completed using reference TRBV30 and TRBJ2-7, is SQTIHQWPATLVQPVGSPLSLECTVEGTSNPNLYWYRQAAGRGLQLLFYSVGIGQISSEVPQNLSASRPQDRQFILSSKKLLLSDSGFYLCAWSRGQGASEQCFGPGTRLTVT.

This clonotype was counted ten times or more. The chain is built from TRBV4-3 and TRBJ2-1; TRBD1 or TRBD2 may be the D gene (5 bases each). This CDR3 has 14 residues. Germline V gene data show CDR1 as LGHNA and CDR2 as YSLEER. V lost 0 bases, J lost 15 bases, and 18 bases lay in between. Here the CDR3 DNA reads TGCGCCAGCAGCCAAGACGGGACCCTCTCGGTCCGGTTCTTC. Protein: CASSQDGTLSVRFF.

Notes on this clonotype: This may be a read error, as it is one base from a much larger clone. DNA for the CDR3: TGCAGTGCTAGAGGAGGAGGGAGGAACACCGGGGAGCTGTTTTTT. It codes for CSARGGGRNTGELFF. The rearrangement joins TRBV20-1 to TRBJ2-2; the D gene is possibly TRBD2 (6 bases). From germline, CDR1 is DFQATT and CDR2 SNEGSKA (reference sequence). The V gene lost 1 base and the J gene lost 1 base, with 10 bases spanning the gap. The CDR3 runs 15 residues.

CDR3 sequence: CASSYSRGMPGELFF. The CDR3 coding sequence is TGTGCCAGCAGTTACTCGAGAGGAATGCCCGGGGAGCTGTTTTTT. The V call is TRBV6-2 or TRBV6-3, the J call TRBJ2-2, with D unclear. CDR3 length: 15 residues. V lost 0 bases and J lost 6, with 11 bases in between. From germline, CDR1 is MNHEY and CDR2 SVGEGT.

This clonotype was seen many times. V usage is TRBV12-3 or TRBV12-4 and J usage is TRBJ2-3; D remains ambiguous. The V and J ends lost 6 bases and 0 bases respectively, with 7 bases between them. The CDR3 totals 13 residues. The CDR3 DNA reads TGTGCCAGCAGCGATGTTAGCACAGATACGCAGTATTTT. Its translation is CASSDVSTDTQYF.

This clonotype was seen at least ten times. The V gene is TRBV6-5, the J gene TRBJ1-6; D might be TRBD1 (6 bases). Per the germline V gene, CDR1 is MNHEY and CDR2 is SVGAGI. This CDR3 has 20 amino acids. Trimming left V 2 bases short and J 0 bases short, with 20 bases between. The CDR3: CASSYRGTPGGSSYNSPLHF. The CDR3 coding sequence is TGTGCCAGCAGTTACCGAGGGACACCCGGGGGTAGCTCCTATAATTCACCCCTCCACTTT.

The sample holds a few counts of this clonotype. The chain is built from TRBV12-3 or TRBV12-4 and TRBJ2-5; D unresolved. Trimming cost V 5 bases and J 5 bases, with 12 bases left between them. The CDR3 spans 13 residues. In DNA form, the CDR3 reads TGTGCCAGCAGTAATGAGGATGGGGAGACCCAGTACTTC. It codes for CASSNEDGETQYF.

At least ten counts were recorded for this clonotype. The chain is built from TRBV7-2 and TRBJ2-1; TRBD2 agrees at 14 bases. Looked up from germline, CDR1 is SGHTA and CDR2 is FQGNSA. V trimming: 2 bases; J trimming: 8 bases; junction bases outside the gene matches: 11. This CDR3 region has 18 residues. Written as DNA, the CDR3 is TGTGCCAGCAGCTTAAGACTAGCGGGGGGGCCCCTAGACGATGAGCAGTTCTTC. The encoded protein is CASSLRLAGGPLDDEQFF.

This clonotype was recorded many times. The chain uses TRBV7-2 and TRBJ2-3, with D perhaps TRBD2 (7 bases). CDR1 is SGHTA and CDR2 is FQGNSA in the germline V gene. Trimming pared 1 base from V and 6 bases from J, leaving 14 bases between. This CDR3 is built from 15 residues. CDR3 region: CASSLVGGGRDTQYF. In DNA form, the CDR3 reads TGTGCCAGCAGCTTAGTTGGGGGGGGCCGGGATACGCAGTATTTT.

Details on this clonotype: An end of the junction does not agree with germline; a read error may underlie this. This sequence joins TRBV19 and TRBJ2-5; tentatively, D is TRBD1 (5 bases). This CDR3 comprises 13 residues. In germline, CDR1 is LNHDA, CDR2 SQIVND (reference sequence). CDR3 loop: CASHAQGKEAQYF. The CDR3 DNA sequence: TGTGCCAGTCACGCCCAGGGAAAAGAGGCCCAGTACTTC.

This clonotype was counted ten times or more. V is TRBV5-6 and J is TRBJ2-5; D remains ambiguous. Germline V gene data show CDR1 as SGHDT and CDR2 as YYEEEE. V was clipped by 2 bases and J by 6 bases, with 20 bases between them. There are 16 residues in the CDR3. This CDR3 reads CASSFVRDPQYQTQYF. The CDR3 region has the DNA TGTGCCAGCAGCTTTGTTCGTGACCCCCAATATCAGACCCAGTACTTC.

The sample holds many counts of this clonotype. This chain links TRBV21-1 with TRBJ2-7; the listed D gene, TRBD2, was not tested against the DNA. TRBV21-1 is a recognized pseudogene. CDR3 size: 13 residues. Here the CDR3 reads CASSRVGGHEQYF. For the CDR3, the DNA is TGTGCCAGCAGCAGGGTGGGAGGCCACGAGCAGTACTTC.

The chain couples TRBV4-3 to TRBJ2-2; 10 nucleotides align to TRBD2. J gave up 1 base and V 4 bases, and 12 bases lay outside the gene matches. The CDR3 spans 19 residues. Per the germline V gene, CDR1 is LGHNA and CDR2 is YSLEER. The CDR3 bases are TGCGCCAGCAGCCCACGAGGAGCGGGGGGGCACCTGAACACCGGGGAGCTGTTTTTT. Translated, it gives CASSPRGAGGHLNTGELFF.

In this sample, this clonotype turned up many times. The gene calls are TRBV29-1 and TRBJ1-1, with 8 bases matching TRBD1. The CDR3 spans 13 residues. CDR1 is SQVTM, CDR2 ANQGSEA, per germline. With 6 bases clipped from V and 4 bases from J, the junction kept 7 bases outside the gene matches. CDR3 DNA: TGCAGCGTAAGGGGACAGGATCCCACTGAAGCTTTCTTT. The encoded protein is CSVRGQDPTEAFF.

Many counts were recorded for this clonotype. The CDR3 DNA reads as TGTGCCAGCAGCTTGGTAGAGAGCTCCTACGAGCAGTACTTC. This gives the protein CASSLVESSYEQYF. The chain carries TRBV5-6 and TRBJ2-7; D gene ambiguous. The ends were cut back, 0 bases at V and 0 bases at J, with 7 bases in the middle. CDR3 length: 14 residues. Germline CDR1 SGHDT, CDR2 YYEEEE.

V and J are TRBV5-1 and TRBJ2-7; D tentatively fits TRBD1 or TRBD2 (5 bases each). Germline V gene data show CDR1 as SGHRS and CDR2 as YFSETQ. The V and J ends lost 0 bases and 5 bases respectively, with 15 bases between them. The CDR3 is 15 residues long. DNA for the CDR3: TGCGCCAGCAGCTTGGACCGGGACCTTAAGGACGAGCAGTACTTC. Encoded protein: CASSLDRDLKDEQYF.

This clonotype was detected ten times or more. This chain links TRBV5-6 with TRBJ2-3; 10 bases match TRBD2. The CDR3 runs to 16 residues. V dropped 5 bases and J dropped 4; count of bases not matched to a gene: 10. From germline, CDR1 is SGHDT and CDR2 YYEEEE. The CDR3 DNA reads TGTGCCAGCAGACCGGGACTAGCGATGGGCGCAGATACGCAGTATTTT. Its translation is CASRPGLAMGADTQYF. The full variable domain, in which reference TRBV5-6 and TRBJ2-3 provide the parts outside the CDR3, is DAGVTQSPTHLIKTRGQQVTLRCSPKSGHDTVSWYQQALGQGPQFIFQYYEEEERQRGNFPDRFSGHQFPNYSSELNVNALLLGDSALYLCASRPGLAMGADTQYFGPGTRLTVL.

Regarding this clonotype: A much larger clone differs from this one at a single base, so this may be a read error. The rearrangement links TRBV5-4 to TRBJ1-1; no clear D gene. This CDR3 region has 14 residues. The germline V gene encodes CDR1 SGHNT and CDR2 YYREEE (reference sequence). CDR3 coding DNA: TGTGCCAGCAGCGTGCCGTCCGGGAGCACTGGAGCTTTCTTT. Its protein is CASSVPSGSTGAFF.

This clonotype has ten or more counts. The chain recombines TRBV2 with TRBJ1-1; a possible D gene is TRBD1 (6 bases). The V gene's germline CDR1 is SNHLY and CDR2 FYNNEI. The CDR3 length is 16 residues. The V end lost 7 bases, the J end lost 4 bases, and 22 bases lay between the germline ends. The CDR3 is CASNPQQGSRSTEAFF. Written as DNA, the CDR3 is TGTGCCAGCAACCCCCAACAGGGATCTCGAAGCACTGAAGCTTTCTTT.

This clonotype was seen ten or more times. This chain links TRBV7-9 with TRBJ1-1; D might be TRBD1 (5 bases). The CDR3 is 13 residues long. From germline, CDR1 is SEHNR and CDR2 FQNEAQ (reference sequence). With 5 bases removed from V and 4 bases from J, the gap between germline ends came to 11 bases. The CDR3 region is CASSGGGITEAFF. CDR3 nucleotide sequence: TGTGCCAGCAGCGGGGGGGGGATCACTGAAGCTTTCTTT.

This clonotype was seen many times. The V and J genes are TRBV7-9 and TRBJ1-4; 12 positions match TRBD1. Germline CDR1 is SEHNR and CDR2 is FQNEAQ (reference sequence). The CDR3 spans 15 residues. V lost 4 bases and J lost 5; bases outside the gene matches: 2. CDR3 loop: CASSSGTGGNEKLFF. The DNA of the CDR3 is TGTGCCAGCAGCTCCGGGACAGGGGGCAATGAAAAACTGTTTTTT.

This clonotype was recorded at least ten times. This chain joins TRBV29-1 and TRBJ1-4; D is possibly TRBD1 (6 bases). This CDR3 comprises 16 residues. Trimming stripped 0 bases from V and 8 bases from J, with 19 bases between. The germline V gene has CDR1 SQVTM and CDR2 ANQGSEA. The CDR3 DNA sequence: TGCAGCGTTGAAGATGAAGTGACAGGATGGGAAGAAAAACTGTTTTTT. Translated: CSVEDEVTGWEEKLFF.

As regards this clonotype: Being one base from a much bigger clone, this may be a read error. V is TRBV12-3 or TRBV12-4 and J is TRBJ2-5, with D possibly TRBD1 on 6 matching bases. CDR3 length: 13 amino acids. Trimming stripped 7 bases from V and 3 bases from J, with 12 bases between. CDR3 region: CASTQDSKETQYF. CDR3 nucleotide sequence: TGTGCCAGCACTCAGGACAGTAAAGAGACCCAGTACTTC.